This T cell receptor (beta chain) was sequenced for a study of memory CD4+ T cells and cytomegalovirus serostatus. Study in general: Of the healthy Belgian adults, 9 were CMV seropositive and more than 20 seronegative. Study results and limitations: Of more than 150 reported CMV TCRbeta sequences, under 70 were found in memory CD4+ repertoires.

Comments on this clone: Its target is unknown.

Sequencing was performed with immunoSEQ multiplex PCR; in TCRdb, only in-frame clones are kept and a portion is missing. The repertoire holds fewer than 35,000 clones, with under 85% as singletons. Germline assignment: CDR1 LNHDA and CDR2 SQIVND (reference sequence). V was pared by 7 bases and J by 2 bases, with 24 bases between. The CDR3 runs to 18 residues. Single viable CD3+CD4+CD8-CD45RO+ cells were sorted as the memory CD4+ T cells. After thawing, CD4+ T cells were positively selected. The sequencing input was memory CD4+ T cells from blood. The sequence came from an adult in good health and CMV-seronegative. The chain recombines TRBV19 with TRBJ2-1, with a tentative D call TRBD1 (9 bases). For the CDR3, the DNA is TGTGCCAGTAAGTGGACAGGGGCTTTGCGGGAGGCCTACAATGAGCAGTTCTTC. Translation: CASKWTGALREAYNEQFF.